This TCR beta chain was captured by sequencing in a study of metastatic and nonmetastatic thyroid tumors. This clone has a handful of counts. Using MiXCR, TCRdb re-called clones from the PCR reads. The sample yields fewer than 70,000 clones, almost 30% seen once. No patient had received any treatment before thyroid surgery. This CDR3 region has 15 residues. V trimming: 4 bases; J trimming: 3 bases; junction bases outside the gene matches: 5. Sequencing was performed on blood. This receptor was taken from a female donor with papillary thyroid cancer or a benign thyroid nodule (not recorded which). Some clones in this sample may be carry-over from other donors' samples. The chain is built from TRBV12-3 or TRBV12-4 and TRBJ2-1; 8 positions match TRBD2. The CDR3 spells CASSYSGRNYNEQFF. CDR3 in DNA: TGTGCCAGCAGTTACAGCGGGAGAAACTACAATGAGCAGTTCTTC.